The 30 T cell receptor beta chains below all came from one sample that was sequenced in a study of metastatic and nonmetastatic thyroid tumors. TCRdb re-processed the PCR reads through MiXCR. The sample comprises about 33,000 clones, 15% to 20% of which are singletons, and under 15% rests with the top ten. Each patient came to thyroid surgery without any prior treatment (of any kind). Sample: blood. The receptors stem from a male donor with papillary thyroid cancer or a benign thyroid nodule (not recorded which). Some clones in this sample may be carry-over from other donors' samples.

The V gene is TRBV5-1, the J gene TRBJ2-3, with a possible D match to TRBD1 (6 bases). CDR3 size: 16 residues. Trimming took off 0 bases at V and 4 bases at J, with 15 bases between the two ends. Germline values: CDR1 SGHRS, CDR2 YFSETQ. The CDR3 nucleotides read TGCGCCAGCAGCTTGGGTTGGACAGTGCGTGCAGATACGCAGTATTTT. Amino acid sequence: CASSLGWTVRADTQYF.

This clone was picked up many times. The V gene is TRBV5-4, the J gene TRBJ2-7; D uncertain. This CDR3 comprises 14 residues. Germline V lookup: CDR1 SGHNT, CDR2 YYREEE (reference sequence). V gave up 0 bases and J gave up 0 bases, with 7 bases separating them. The CDR3 DNA reads TGTGCCAGCAGCTTGGACTCCAGCTCCTACGAGCAGTACTTC. It codes for CASSLDSSSYEQYF.

This chain links TRBV5-1 with TRBJ2-1; D is undetermined. Trimming cost V 4 bases and J 0 bases, with 20 bases left between them. This CDR3 is 18 amino acids long. CDR1 and CDR2 (germline): SGHRS, YFSETQ. CDR3 residues: CASSALRYYATSYNEQFF. The CDR3 DNA reads TGCGCCAGCAGCGCCCTTAGATACTATGCGACCTCCTACAATGAGCAGTTCTTC.

This clone was recorded at least ten times. This sequence joins TRBV5-1 and TRBJ1-2; possibly TRBD1 for D (5 bases). CDR3 length: 13 amino acids. The V and J ends lost 4 bases and 4 bases respectively, with 11 bases between them. The V gene's germline CDR1 is SGHRS and CDR2 YFSETQ. The DNA of the CDR3 is TGCGCCAGCAGCCGCGACAGTAGCTATGGCTACACCTTC. Its translation: CASSRDSSYGYTF.

There are many counts of this clone. V usage is TRBV15 and J usage is TRBJ1-4; D gene unclear. The germline V and J ends were trimmed by 0 bases and 4 bases, with 12 bases remaining between them. The germline V gene encodes CDR1 LNHNV and CDR2 YYDKDF (reference sequence). The CDR3 has 16 amino acids. In DNA, the CDR3 is TGTGCCACCAGCAGAGAAGGTGCTGTCCGTAATGAAAAACTGTTTTTT. Translating it yields CATSREGAVRNEKLFF.

This clone occurred many times. The gene calls are TRBV20-1 and TRBJ1-2; maybe TRBD1 (5 bases). Trimming removed 0 bases from V and 4 bases from J, with 15 bases in between. This CDR3 contains 15 residues. Germline loops: CDR1 DFQATT, CDR2 SNEGSKA (reference sequence). DNA of the CDR3: TGCAGTGCTAGAGATGGGGGAGGCGGGTTCTATGGCTACACCTTC. Translation gives CSARDGGGGFYGYTF.

The chain couples TRBV6-6 to TRBJ2-1, with D unclear. V was clipped by 0 bases and J by 5 bases, with 11 bases between them. The CDR3 extends over 15 amino acids. Germline V gene lookup returns CDR1 MNHNY and CDR2 SVGAGI (reference sequence). The DNA for the CDR3 is TGTGCCAGCAGTTACTCACGAACATGGGACAATGAGCAGTTCTTC. This encodes CASSYSRTWDNEQFF.

In this sample, this clone turned up many times. V gene TRBV7-9 combines with J gene TRBJ2-3; no reliable D call. CDR1 and CDR2 (germline): SEHNR, FQNEAQ (reference sequence). The CDR3 covers 13 residues. The V gene lost 4 bases and the J gene lost 0 bases, with 5 bases spanning the gap. The CDR3 coding sequence is TGTGCCAGCAGCTCCTCTAGCACAGATACGCAGTATTTT. It specifies CASSSSSTDTQYF.

This clone was seen at least ten times. V and J are TRBV7-9 and TRBJ1-1, with 9 positions matching TRBD1. The V gene's germline CDR1 is SEHNR and CDR2 FQNEAQ (reference sequence). The V gene end was trimmed by 5 bases and the J gene end by 1 base; junction bases not matched to a gene: 2. The CDR3 spans 14 residues. The CDR3 DNA reads TGTGCCAGCAGCGGACAGGGGTGGAACACTGAAGCTTTCTTT. Amino acids: CASSGQGWNTEAFF.

This clone counts as medium-sized. V and J are TRBV6-1 and TRBJ2-2; no firm D call. The V end lost 8 bases, the J end lost 2 bases, and 18 bases lay between the germline ends. Germline loops: CDR1 MNHNS, CDR2 SASEGT. CDR3 length: 16 residues. The CDR3 DNA is TGTGCCAGCGAAAGGTCGGCAGATCTAAACACCGGGGAGCTGTTTTTT. As protein: CASERSADLNTGELFF.

The sample holds a few counts of this clone. Being one base from a much bigger clone, this may be a read error. The CDR3 region is CSSSQNLARTGELFF. CDR3 nucleotide sequence: TGCTCCAGCAGCCAAAATCTAGCGCGGACCGGGGAGCTGTTTTTT. The J gene is TRBJ2-2, the V gene TRBV4-3, with a possible D match to TRBD2 (6 bases). The CDR3 contains 15 residues. The germline V gene has CDR1 LGHNA and CDR2 YSLEER.

Many counts were recorded for this clone. This sequence joins TRBV5-6 and TRBJ1-4; possibly TRBD1 for D (6 bases). In germline, CDR1 is SGHDT, CDR2 YYEEEE. V lost 2 bases and J lost 5, with 13 bases in between. This CDR3 has 15 residues. CDR3 coding DNA: TGTGCCAGCAGCTTACTACAGGGAAGAAATGAAAAACTGTTTTTT. Translating gives CASSLLQGRNEKLFF.

This clone has at least ten counts. The chain couples TRBV5-1 to TRBJ2-6; D call uncertain. Germline V gene data show CDR1 as SGHRS and CDR2 as YFSETQ. V was pared by 1 base and J by 0 bases, with 8 bases between. There are 16 residues in the CDR3. The CDR3 nucleotides are TGCGCCAGCAGCTTGACTGTCCTCTCTGGGGCCAACGTCCTGACTTTC. As protein: CASSLTVLSGANVLTF. Full variable domain (missing parts from reference TRBV5-1 and TRBJ2-6): KAGVTQTPRYLIKTRGQQVTLSCSPISGHRSVSWYQQTPGQGLQFLFEYFSETQRNKGNFPGRFSGRQFSNSRSEMNVSTLELGDSALYLCASSLTVLSGANVLTFGAGSRLTVL.

This clone was seen a handful of times. This chain links TRBV6-2 or TRBV6-3 with TRBJ1-6; TRBD1 matches at 9 bases. The CDR3 is 16 amino acids. CDR1 and CDR2 from the germline V gene are MNHEY and SVGEGT. The trim removed 6 bases at V and 9 bases at J, leaving 12 bases unmatched. In nucleotides, the CDR3 is TGTGCCAGCAGCTCACAGGGGGGGACAGGGACTTCACCCCTCCACTTT. Translation gives CASSSQGGTGTSPLHF.

This clone was detected a few times. The V and J genes are TRBV19 and TRBJ1-6, with D perhaps matching TRBD1 (5 bases). This CDR3 is built from 14 residues. Germline V CDR1 and CDR2: LNHDA, SQIVND (reference sequence). V lost 9 bases to trimming and J lost 10 bases, with 19 bases between them. The CDR3 sequence is CARKAGGTRSPLHF. CDR3 nucleotide sequence: TGTGCCAGAAAGGCTGGGGGGACTCGGTCACCCCTCCACTTT.

This clone showed up many times. This chain uses TRBV18 with TRBJ2-5; 8 nucleotides agree with TRBD1. CDR3 length: 14 residues. The V gene end was trimmed by 4 bases and the J gene end by 3 bases; junction bases not matched to a gene: 4. Looked up from germline, CDR1 is KGHSH and CDR2 is LQKENI. CDR3 loop: CASSHSTGEETQYF. The DNA of the CDR3 is TGTGCCAGCTCACACTCGACAGGGGAAGAGACCCAGTACTTC.

This clone was recorded at least ten times. This same CDR3 is encoded by further DNA sequences in the sample. The DNA for the CDR3 is TGTGCCAGCAGCCAAGTTGGGCTAGCGGGAACCTTCTCCTACAATGAGCAGTTCTTC. Residues: CASSQVGLAGTFSYNEQFF. This chain connects TRBV3-1 to TRBJ2-1; 9 nucleotides agree with TRBD2. The CDR3 consists of 19 residues. The germline CDR1 and CDR2 sequences are LGHDT and YNNKEL (reference sequence). After removal of 1 base from V and 0 bases from J, the junction contained 10 bases not matched to a gene.

The J gene is TRBJ2-6, the V gene TRBV4-2; D is perhaps TRBD1 (5 bases). Germline values: CDR1 LGHNA, CDR2 YNFKEQ. Trimming stripped 0 bases from V and 0 bases from J, with 6 bases between. This CDR3 spans 16 amino acids. In DNA, the CDR3 is TGTGCCAGCAGCCAAGATCAGGGCTCTGGGGCCAACGTCCTGACTTTC. Its protein is CASSQDQGSGANVLTF.

At least ten counts were recorded for this clone. This sequence joins TRBV20-1 and TRBJ2-5, with D perhaps assigned TRBD1 or TRBD2 (5 bases each). The germline V gene has CDR1 DFQATT and CDR2 SNEGSKA (reference sequence). V was cut by 6 bases and J by 2 bases, with 19 bases left in between. The CDR3 length is 15 residues. For the CDR3, the DNA is TGCAGTGCCCCGCCGGAGAGGGGTGAGCAAGAGACCCAGTACTTC. Translation: CSAPPERGEQETQYF.

This clone has just a few counts. This sequence joins TRBV6-1 and TRBJ2-7, with D possibly TRBD1 on 6 matching bases. Trimming shortened V by 1 base and J by 0 bases, and 10 bases separated the two germline ends. Germline V gene sequence: CDR1 MNHNS, CDR2 SASEGT. The CDR3 consists of 15 residues. CDR3 sequence reads: CASSEGGGASYEQYF. In nucleotides, the CDR3 is TGTGCCAGCAGTGAAGGAGGGGGTGCCTCCTACGAGCAGTACTTC.

Only a few counts were recorded for this clone. The chain recombines TRBV15 with TRBJ2-7, with no clear D. Between the trimmed V and J ends, which lost 1 base and 9 bases, there was a span of 13 bases. The V gene's germline CDR1 is LNHNV and CDR2 YYDKDF (reference sequence). The CDR3 covers 13 residues. CDR3 in DNA: TGTGCCACCAGCAGAGCTTGCACCTCCGTGCAGTACTTC. Translated, it gives CATSRACTSVQYF.

In its sample, this clone is medium-sized. This chain uses TRBV6-1 with TRBJ1-5; TRBD1 might be the D (6 bases). CDR3 length: 16 residues. The germline CDR1 and CDR2 sequences are MNHNS and SASEGT. V was trimmed by 1 base and J by 2 bases, leaving 12 bases between them. The CDR3 region is CASSEVAGEGNQPQHF. CDR3 DNA: TGTGCCAGCAGTGAAGTGGCAGGGGAGGGCAATCAGCCCCAGCATTTT.

This clone was observed at least ten times. The chain joins TRBV7-2 to TRBJ2-1; 9 bases match TRBD1. The V and J ends lost 5 bases and 4 bases, in that order; junction bases with no gene match: 6. This CDR3 is built from 15 residues. Germline V gene sequence: CDR1 SGHTA, CDR2 FQGNSA. CDR3 in amino acids: CASSLGQGRYNEQFF. The CDR3 DNA reads as TGTGCCAGCAGCCTGGGACAGGGTAGGTACAATGAGCAGTTCTTC.

This clone has a count of ten or more. The J gene is TRBJ2-1, the V gene TRBV10-3; 10 bases are shared with TRBD2. The CDR3 length is 15 residues. From germline, CDR1 is ENHRY and CDR2 SYGVKD. Trimming took 5 bases from V and 6 from J; bases not matched to a gene: 7. CDR3 nucleotide sequence: TGTGCCATCAGTTCCCTAGCGGGGGATGGCAATGAGCAGTTCTTC. Its protein is CAISSLAGDGNEQFF.

This clone has more than one count but fewer than ten. The chain has TRBV27 and TRBJ1-6; D call uncertain. CDR1 is MNHEY and CDR2 is SMNVEV in the germline V gene (reference sequence). This CDR3 has 18 residues. Trimming took 3 bases from V and 1 from J, leaving 16 bases between them. The CDR3 bases are TGTGCCAGCAGTTTGTGCCCGGTGGCGCTGTCCTATAATTCACCCCTCCACTTT. Its protein product is CASSLCPVALSYNSPLHF.

This clone appeared many times. This chain connects TRBV5-4 to TRBJ1-1; D is unclear. This CDR3 is 13 amino acids long. Looked up from germline, CDR1 is SGHNT and CDR2 is YYREEE (reference sequence). V lost 7 bases and J lost 1, with 11 bases in between. CDR3 sequence reads: CASLFSPNTEAFF. Written as DNA, the CDR3 is TGTGCCAGCCTTTTTTCACCGAACACTGAAGCTTTCTTT.

This clone was picked up a small number of times. This may arise from a read error, as a much more abundant clone is one base away. The chain carries TRBV7-9 and TRBJ1-4; the match to TRBD1 covers 8 bases. The germline V gene encodes CDR1 SEHNR and CDR2 FQNEAQ (reference sequence). Trimming cost V 6 bases and J 10 bases; bases outside gene matches: 4. This CDR3 comprises 12 residues. The CDR3 loop is CASRETGVKLFF. CDR3 DNA: TGTGCCAGCAGAGAGACAGGGGTAAAACTGTTTTTT.

This clone was found many times. The chain couples TRBV18 to TRBJ1-2; D might be TRBD1 (5 bases). Germline V gene data show CDR1 as KGHSH and CDR2 as LQKENI. The CDR3 length is 17 residues. Trimming stripped 3 bases from V and 8 bases from J, with 25 bases between. CDR3 bases: TGTGCCAGCTCACCGGCGAGGCAGGGACTTGGAGATGTCGGCTACACCTTC. It specifies CASSPARQGLGDVGYTF.

In this sample, this clone is medium-sized. The V and J genes are TRBV6-5 and TRBJ2-7; the D is unclear. From germline, CDR1 is MNHEY and CDR2 SVGAGI. The CDR3 length is 15 residues. The germline V and J ends were trimmed by 2 bases and 0 bases, with 11 bases remaining between them. The CDR3 DNA reads TGTGCCAGCAGTTACACCCCGGTTGGCTCCTACGAGCAGTACTTC. It yields the protein CASSYTPVGSYEQYF.

This clone was seen many times. V usage is TRBV19 and J usage is TRBJ2-7; 11 bases align to TRBD1. Germline V lookup: CDR1 LNHDA, CDR2 SQIVND (reference sequence). The CDR3 sequence is 14 residues long. V shed 5 bases and J 6 bases; nucleotides not matched to a gene: 6. The CDR3 sequence is CASSSLDRGREQYF. The CDR3 DNA is TGTGCCAGTAGTTCCTTGGACAGGGGGCGCGAGCAGTACTTC.